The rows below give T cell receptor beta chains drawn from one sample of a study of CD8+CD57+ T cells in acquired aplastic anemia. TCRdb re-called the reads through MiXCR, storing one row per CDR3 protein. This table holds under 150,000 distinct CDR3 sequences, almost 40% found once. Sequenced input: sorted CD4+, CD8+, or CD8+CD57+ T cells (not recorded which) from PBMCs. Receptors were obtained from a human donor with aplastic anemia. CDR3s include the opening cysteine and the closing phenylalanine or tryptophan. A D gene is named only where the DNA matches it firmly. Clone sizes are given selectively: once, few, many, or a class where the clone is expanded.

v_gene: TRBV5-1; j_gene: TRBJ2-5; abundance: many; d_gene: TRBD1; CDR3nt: TGCGCCAGCAGCATCACAAGACAGGGGTGGGTACAAGAGACCCAGTACTTC; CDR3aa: CASSITRQGWVQETQYF
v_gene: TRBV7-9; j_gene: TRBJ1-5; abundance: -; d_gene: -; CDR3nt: TGTGCCAGCAGCTTAGGCTCCACCGGTCAGCCCCAGCATTTT; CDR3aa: CASSLGSTGQPQHF
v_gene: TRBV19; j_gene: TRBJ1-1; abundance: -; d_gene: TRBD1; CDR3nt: TGTGCCAGTAGTACCCAAAGACAGGGAAGCACTGAAGCTTTCTTT; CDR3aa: CASSTQRQGSTEAFF
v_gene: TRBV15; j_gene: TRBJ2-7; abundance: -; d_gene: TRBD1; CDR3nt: TGTGCCACAAGACTGGGACAGACCTACGAGCAGTACTTC; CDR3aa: CATRLGQTYEQYF
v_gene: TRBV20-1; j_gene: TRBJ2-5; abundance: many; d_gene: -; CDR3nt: TGCAGTGCTAGAGATCCATCCGAAGAGACCCAGTACTTC; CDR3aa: CSARDPSEETQYF
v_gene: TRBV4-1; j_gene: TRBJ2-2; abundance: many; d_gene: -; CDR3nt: TGCGCCAGCAGCCAAGTCGGTTCCGCAGGGAGGTTCGCCGGGGAGCTGTTTTTT; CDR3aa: CASSQVGSAGRFAGELFF
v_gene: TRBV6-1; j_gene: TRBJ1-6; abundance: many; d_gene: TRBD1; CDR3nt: TGTGCCAGCAAGACAGGGGCCTACCCCGATAATTCACCCCTCCACTTT; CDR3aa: CASKTGAYPDNSPLHF
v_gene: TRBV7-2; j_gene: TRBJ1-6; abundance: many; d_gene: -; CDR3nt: TGTGCCAGCAGCTTAGAAGTTACCAGATCTTCACCCCTCCACTTT; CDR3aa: CASSLEVTRSSPLHF
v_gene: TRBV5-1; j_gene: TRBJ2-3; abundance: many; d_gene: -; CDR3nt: TGCGCCAGCAGCTTGGAGCGGGTCACAGATACGCAGTATTTT; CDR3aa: CASSLERVTDTQYF
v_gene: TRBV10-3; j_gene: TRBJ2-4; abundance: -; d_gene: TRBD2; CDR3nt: TGTGCCATCAGTGAGTCTCGACTAGCGTTGGGAAACATTCAGTACTTC; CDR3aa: CAISESRLALGNIQYF
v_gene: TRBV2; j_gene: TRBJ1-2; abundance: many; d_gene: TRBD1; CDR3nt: TGTGCCAGCTTACAGGGGGCGCAGAACTATGGCTACACCTTC; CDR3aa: CASLQGAQNYGYTF
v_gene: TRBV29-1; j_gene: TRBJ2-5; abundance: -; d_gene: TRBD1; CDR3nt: TGTGCCAGCAGCTTGGGCACAGGGGGATATCAAGAGACCCAGTACTTC; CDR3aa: CASSLGTGGYQETQYF
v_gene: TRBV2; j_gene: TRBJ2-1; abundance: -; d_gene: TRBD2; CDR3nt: TGTGCCAGCCTGACTAGCGGGGGCCCTTACAATGAGCAGTTCTTC; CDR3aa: CASLTSGGPYNEQFF
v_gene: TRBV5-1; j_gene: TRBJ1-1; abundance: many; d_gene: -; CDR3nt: TGCGCCAGCACCGACTCCGGGGTGAACACTGAAGCTTTCTTT; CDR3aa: CASTDSGVNTEAFF
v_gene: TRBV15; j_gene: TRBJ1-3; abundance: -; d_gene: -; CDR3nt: TGTGCCACCAGCCGAGGGCAGGGCCAACACCATGGAAACACCATATATTTT; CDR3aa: CATSRGQGQHHGNTIYF
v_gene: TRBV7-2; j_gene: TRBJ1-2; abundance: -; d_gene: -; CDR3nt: TGTGCCAGCAGCTACAGTCAGAATAACTATGGCTACACCTTC; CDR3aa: CASSYSQNNYGYTF
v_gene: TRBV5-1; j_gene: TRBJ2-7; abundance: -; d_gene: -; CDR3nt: TGCGCCAGCAGGGAGCTCTCCTACGAGCAGTACTTC; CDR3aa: CASRELSYEQYF
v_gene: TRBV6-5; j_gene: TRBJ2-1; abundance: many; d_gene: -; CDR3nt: TGTGCCAGCAGTCGGGCCGTGGTAGGCAATGAGCAGTTCTTC; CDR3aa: CASSRAVVGNEQFF
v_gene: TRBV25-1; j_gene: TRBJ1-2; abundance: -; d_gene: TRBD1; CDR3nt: TGTGCCAGCAGTAGACAGGGTGGTAACTATGGCTACACCTTC; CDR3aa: CASSRQGGNYGYTF
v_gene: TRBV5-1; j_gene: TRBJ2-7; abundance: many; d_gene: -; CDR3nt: TGCGCCAGCAGCTTGGGTCAGGGGGGGTACTACGAGCAGTACTTC; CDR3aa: CASSLGQGGYYEQYF
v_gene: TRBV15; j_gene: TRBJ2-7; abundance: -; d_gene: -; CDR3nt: TGTGCCACCAGCAGAGATAATCGGGGGAGTGAGCAGTACTTC; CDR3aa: CATSRDNRGSEQYF
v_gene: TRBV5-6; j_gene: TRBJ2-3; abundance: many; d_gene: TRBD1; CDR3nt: TGTGCCAGCAGCCGGACAGGGGGAGGCACAGATACGCAGTATTTT; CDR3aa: CASSRTGGGTDTQYF
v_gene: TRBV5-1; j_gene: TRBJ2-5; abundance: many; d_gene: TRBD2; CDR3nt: TGCGCCAGCAGCTCCACGGGGGGTGGGGAGACCCAGTACTTC; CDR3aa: CASSSTGGGETQYF
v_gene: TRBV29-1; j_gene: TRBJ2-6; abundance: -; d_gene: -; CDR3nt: TGCAGCGTTGACGCGTCGTCTGGGGCCAACGTCCTGACTTTC; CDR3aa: CSVDASSGANVLTF
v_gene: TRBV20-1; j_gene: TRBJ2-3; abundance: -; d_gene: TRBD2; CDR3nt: TGCAGTGCGAGACTAGCGGGGGGGACTAGCACAGATACGCAGTATTTT; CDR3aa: CSARLAGGTSTDTQYF
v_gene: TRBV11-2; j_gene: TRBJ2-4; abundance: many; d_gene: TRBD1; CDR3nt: TGTGCCAGCAGCACCGGACAGGGGGCTTGGAACATTCAGTACTTC; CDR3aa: CASSTGQGAWNIQYF
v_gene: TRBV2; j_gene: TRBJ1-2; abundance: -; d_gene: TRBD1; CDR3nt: TGTGCCAGCAGCTCAGGGGGCATAGAGGGCTACACCTTC; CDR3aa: CASSSGGIEGYTF
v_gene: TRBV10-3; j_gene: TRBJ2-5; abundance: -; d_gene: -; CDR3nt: TGTGCCATCAGTTCCGGGACGGTCGCTGAAGAGACCCAGTACTTC; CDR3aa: CAISSGTVAEETQYF
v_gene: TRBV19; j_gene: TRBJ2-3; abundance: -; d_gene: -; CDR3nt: TGTGCCAGTAGTATGACGGGATGGGCAGATACGCAGTATTTT; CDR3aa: CASSMTGWADTQYF
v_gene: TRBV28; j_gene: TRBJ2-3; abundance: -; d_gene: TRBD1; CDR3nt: TGTGCCAGCAGTCCGACAGGGCACACAGATACGCAGTATTTT; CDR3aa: CASSPTGHTDTQYF
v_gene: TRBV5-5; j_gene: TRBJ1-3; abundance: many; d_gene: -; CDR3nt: TGTGCCAGCAGCTTATCCGGGGAGACCGAAAACACCATATATTTT; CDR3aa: CASSLSGETENTIYF
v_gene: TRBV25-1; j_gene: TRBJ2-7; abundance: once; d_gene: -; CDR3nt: TGTGCCAGCAACAGAAAAAAGACGGGGACCTACGAGCAGTACTTC; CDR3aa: CASNRKKTGTYEQYF
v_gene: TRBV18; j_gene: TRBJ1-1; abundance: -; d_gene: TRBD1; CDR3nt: TGTGCCAGCTCACAACTCCCGGGACAGGGGTGGAACACTGAAGCTTTCTTT; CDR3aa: CASSQLPGQGWNTEAFF
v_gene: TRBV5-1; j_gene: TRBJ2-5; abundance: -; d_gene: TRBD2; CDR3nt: TGCGCCAGCAGCTTGGCCGGGGTAGCGGGGGGGCAAGAGACCCAGTACTTC; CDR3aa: CASSLAGVAGGQETQYF
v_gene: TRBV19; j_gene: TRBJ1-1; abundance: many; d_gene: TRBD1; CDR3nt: TGTGCCAGTAGTCCCCGGGACAGGGGCTCCGCGAACACTGAAGCTTTCTTT; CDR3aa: CASSPRDRGSANTEAFF
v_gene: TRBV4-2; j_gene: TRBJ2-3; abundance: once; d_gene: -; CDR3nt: TGTGCCAGCAAATTTTCGGCATCTTCTAGCACAGATACGCAGTATTTT; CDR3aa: CASKFSASSSTDTQYF
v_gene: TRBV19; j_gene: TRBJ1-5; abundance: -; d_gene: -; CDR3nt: TGTGCCAGTAGTCCGGCTGACATTGTCTCACGGCAGCCCCAGCATTTT; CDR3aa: CASSPADIVSRQPQHF
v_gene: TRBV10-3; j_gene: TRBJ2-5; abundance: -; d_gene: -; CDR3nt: TGTGCCAGCGGCCAGGGTTTGGGCAGGGGTGAGACCCAGCACTTC; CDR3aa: CASGQGLGRGETQHF
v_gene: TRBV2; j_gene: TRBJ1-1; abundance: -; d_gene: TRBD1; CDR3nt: TGTGCCAGCAAACGGACAGGGGGCGTGGGAGCTTTCTTT; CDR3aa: CASKRTGGVGAFF
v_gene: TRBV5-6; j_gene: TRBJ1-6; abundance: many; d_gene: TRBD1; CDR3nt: TGTGCCAGCAGCTTGAGGTCCGGGACAGACAATTCACCCCTCCACTTT; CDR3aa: CASSLRSGTDNSPLHF
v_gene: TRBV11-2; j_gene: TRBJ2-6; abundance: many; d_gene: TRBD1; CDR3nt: TGTGCCAGCAGCGGTCGGACAGGGGGGATCTCTGGGGCCAACGTCCTGACTTTC; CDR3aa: CASSGRTGGISGANVLTF
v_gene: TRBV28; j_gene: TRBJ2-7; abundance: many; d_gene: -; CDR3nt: TGTGCCAGCATAGGTAGGCCCAGCTCCTACGAGCAGTACTTC; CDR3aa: CASIGRPSSYEQYF
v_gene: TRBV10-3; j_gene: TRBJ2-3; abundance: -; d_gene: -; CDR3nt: TGTGCCATCAGTGAATACGATACGCAGTATTTT; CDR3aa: CAISEYDTQYF
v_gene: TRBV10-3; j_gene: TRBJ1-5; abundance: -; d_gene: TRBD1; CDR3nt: TGTGCCATCAGGGACAGGGATAGCAATCAGCCCCAGCATTTT; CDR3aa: CAIRDRDSNQPQHF
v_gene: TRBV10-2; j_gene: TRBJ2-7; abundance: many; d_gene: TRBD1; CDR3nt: TGCGCCAGCAGCCCCCTCCCGGGACAGAATTACGAGCAGTACTTC; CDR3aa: CASSPLPGQNYEQYF
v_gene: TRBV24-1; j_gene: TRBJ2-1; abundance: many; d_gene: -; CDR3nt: TGTGCCACCAGTGATGCGAGGGGATCCTACAATGAGCAGTTCTTC; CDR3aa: CATSDARGSYNEQFF
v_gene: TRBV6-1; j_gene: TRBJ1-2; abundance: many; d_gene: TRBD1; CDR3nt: TGTGCCAGCAGTGAATCGCAGGGGGCGAATGGCTACACCTTC; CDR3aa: CASSESQGANGYTF
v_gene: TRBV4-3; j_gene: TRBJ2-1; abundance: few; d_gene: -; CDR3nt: TGCGCCAGCAGCCTCCTAGGAGGGGGCGATGAGCAGTTCTTC; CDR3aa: CASSLLGGGDEQFF
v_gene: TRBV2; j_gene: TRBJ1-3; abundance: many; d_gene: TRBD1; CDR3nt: TGTGCCAGCAGTCAGGACAGGGAATCTGGAAACACCATATATTTT; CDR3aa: CASSQDRESGNTIYF